These T cell receptor beta chains were read from a single sample in a study of identical twins. One entry per CDR3 protein results from TCRdb running MiXCR on the 5' RACE reads. Of a few hundred thousand distinct CDR3 sequences in the sample, more than 6.5% were seen once. Another study also made use of these data, one on yellow fever vaccine responses in identical twins.

Sequenced: memory (CD45RO+) T cells sorted from blood. The receptors stem from a woman between 18 and 29 years old in good health. The conserved cysteine and the conserved F or W are not part of the CDR3 here.

V | CDR3
TRBV11-2 | ASSPDGLGAQY
TRBV3-1 | ASSQRVQDTQY
TRBV20-1 | SAREELDNTGELF
TRBV3-1 | ASSQGGGIGELF
TRBV2 | ASYLDGNTGELF
TRBV12-3/TRBV12-4 | ASSLQGGFYGYT
TRBV20-1 | SAPAPGQVAKNIQY
TRBV29-1 | SVEQGSYGYT
TRBV27 | ASSLSRSHEQF
TRBV5-5 | ASSPGRPEETQY
TRBV28 | ASSLTGDRVNYNEQF
TRBV15 | ATSTPGLAGVGNEQF
TRBV29-1 | SVEKNLAGDRYEQY
TRBV12-3/TRBV12-4 | ATQSGTGVDTQY
TRBV20-1 | SARVPGDTQY
TRBV18 | ASSPPQSSHTQY
TRBV15 | ATSPLAEYEQY
TRBV20-1 | SAYDRVETQY
TRBV5-1 | ASTLTGSPSGANVLT
TRBV4-1 | ASSQGGSIYEQF
TRBV29-1 | SVVRQYNEQF
TRBV20-1 | SASPPARDRGNYGYT
TRBV5-4 | ASSHRGPDKNIQY
TRBV12-3/TRBV12-4 | ASSSDSYTQY
TRBV4-2 | ASSQDTALSGSDEQF
TRBV20-1 | SARDEGYGETQY
TRBV27 | ASSPLDRVMDTQY
TRBV12-3/TRBV12-4 | ASSLRGAFNQPQH
TRBV12-3/TRBV12-4 | ASSWTGTGRNQPQH
TRBV6-1 | ASSEGTSGGVNEQF
TRBV12-3/TRBV12-4 | ASSFGSATNEKLF
TRBV27 | ASKSGVVEGYT
TRBV5-1 | ASSAVVTSGAYNEQF
TRBV2 | ATPEGGRKDNEQF
TRBV4-2 | ASSISGRASYNEQF
TRBV5-1 | ASSSPDMTSDYT
TRBV24-1 | ATSTTSGIYNEQF
TRBV11-2 | ASSLRGNSGTSYNEQF
TRBV9 | ASGSSYNEQF
TRBV29-1 | SVAKGIGEKLF
TRBV20-1 | SARGPVFNEQF
TRBV10-3 | AISSEGSGELF
TRBV14 | ASSQLLSQDREGEQY
TRBV15 | ATSRKDRGPDGYT